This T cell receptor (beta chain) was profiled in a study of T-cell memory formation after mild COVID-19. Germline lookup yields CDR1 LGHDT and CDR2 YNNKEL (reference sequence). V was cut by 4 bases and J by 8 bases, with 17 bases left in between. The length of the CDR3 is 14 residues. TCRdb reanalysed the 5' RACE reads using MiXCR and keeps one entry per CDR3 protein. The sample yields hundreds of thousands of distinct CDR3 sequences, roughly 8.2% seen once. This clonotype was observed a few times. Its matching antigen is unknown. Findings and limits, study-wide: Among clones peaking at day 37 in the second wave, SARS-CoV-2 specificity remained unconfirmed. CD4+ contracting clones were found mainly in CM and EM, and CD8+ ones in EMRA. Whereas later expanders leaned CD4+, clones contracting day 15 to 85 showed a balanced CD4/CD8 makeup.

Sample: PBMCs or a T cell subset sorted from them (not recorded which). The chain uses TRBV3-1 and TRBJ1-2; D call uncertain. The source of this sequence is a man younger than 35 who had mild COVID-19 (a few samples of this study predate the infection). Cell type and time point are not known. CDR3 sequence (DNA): TGTGCCAGCAGCCCGACCTCGGGGAGGCTAGGCTACACCTTC. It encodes CASSPTSGRLGYTF.